The clone carrying this T cell receptor (beta chain) has a count of ten or more. The time point was: newly diagnosed GD, antithyroid drugs for less than 3 months. RNA isolated from PBMCs was used to make the TCR library. These data are taken from a study of regulatory T cells in long-lasting Graves disease. TCR beta libraries were built with iRepertoire HTBI primers and Arm-PCR of CDR3 regions. TCRdb recomputed calls from the multiplex PCR reads with MiXCR, one row per CDR3 protein. Of about 540,000 distinct CDR3 sequences in the sample, approximately 13% were seen once. Trimming left V 6 bases short and J 7 bases short, with 13 bases between. Germline V gene lookup returns CDR1 SNHLY and CDR2 FYNNEI. There are 12 residues in the CDR3. The same specimen was also included in a second study, on T cells in Graves' hyperthyroidism and ophthalmopathy.

The clonotype was recovered from a man aged 30-40 years with Graves disease. Here the sequenced sample was peripheral blood mononuclear cells (PBMCs), taken at new diagnosis, from a patient treated with antithyroid drugs. The chain couples TRBV2 to TRBJ2-7; D gene uncertain. The CDR3 nucleotides are TGTGCCAGCAGCCAAGGACCTGGAGAGCAGTACTTC. This translates into CASSQGPGEQYF.